This record covers a single T cell receptor beta chain. As originally analysed: Amplification from reference gene primers served as the basis for estimated nucleated cell counts. The protocol was immunoSEQ multiplex PCR, while the TCRdb copy is restricted to in-frame clones and leaves out a portion. The DNA was the basis for D and trimming; V, J and clone size are from that table. The sample lists over 150,000 clones, roughly 87% occurring once. This sample is part of a study of blood T cell repertoires in COVID-19. The V gene's germline CDR1 is LGHNA and CDR2 YNFKEQ. V was trimmed by 5 bases and J by 3 bases, leaving 13 bases between them. The CDR3 sequence is 14 residues long.

The chain employs TRBV4-2 and TRBJ1-1, with D possibly TRBD1 on 5 matching bases. The sample was PBMCs or T cells enriched from blood (not recorded which). The sequence was collected from a woman in her twenties or thirties who had recovered from COVID-19. The DNA of the CDR3 is TGTGCCAGCAGCGACGGGGGAAGGGACACTGAAGCTTTCTTT. Translating it yields CASSDGGRDTEAFF.